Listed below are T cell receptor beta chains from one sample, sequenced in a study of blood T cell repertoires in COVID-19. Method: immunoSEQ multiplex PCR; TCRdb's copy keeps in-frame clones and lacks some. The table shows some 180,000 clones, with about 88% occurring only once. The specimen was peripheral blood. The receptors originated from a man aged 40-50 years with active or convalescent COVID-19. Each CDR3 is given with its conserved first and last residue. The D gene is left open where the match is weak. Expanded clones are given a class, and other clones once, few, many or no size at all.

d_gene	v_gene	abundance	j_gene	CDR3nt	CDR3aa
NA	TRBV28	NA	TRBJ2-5	TGTGCCAGCAGTTCTCCGCGGGGCCAAGAGACCCAGTACTTC	CASSSPRGQETQYF
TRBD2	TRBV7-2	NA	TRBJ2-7	TGTGCCAGCAGCTTAGGGGGACTAGCGTCCAGCTTGAACGAGCAGTACTTC	CASSLGGLASSLNEQYF
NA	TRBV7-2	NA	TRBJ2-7	TGTGCCAGCAGCTTAGACGGGGGATACTCCTACGAGCAGTACTTC	CASSLDGGYSYEQYF
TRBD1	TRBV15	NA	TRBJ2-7	TGTGCCACCAGCAGGGGACAGCCATACGAGCAGTACTTC	CATSRGQPYEQYF
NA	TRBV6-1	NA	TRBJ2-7	TGTGCCAGCAGTGAAGCACAAGTCTCCTACGAGCAGTACTTC	CASSEAQVSYEQYF
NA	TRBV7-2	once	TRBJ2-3	TGTGCCAGCAGCTTGGCCATCACAGATACGCAGTATTTT	CASSLAITDTQYF
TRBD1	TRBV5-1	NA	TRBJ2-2	TGCGCCAGCAGCTTGGGGACAGGGGGCATCACCGGGGAGCTGTTTTTT	CASSLGTGGITGELFF
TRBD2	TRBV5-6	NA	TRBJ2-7	TGTGCCAGCACCTCTATAGCGGGAGTTTACGAGCAGTACTTC	CASTSIAGVYEQYF
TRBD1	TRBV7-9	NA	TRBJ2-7	TGTGCCAGCAGCTTAGAGGGACAGGGCTCCGAGCAGTACTTC	CASSLEGQGSEQYF
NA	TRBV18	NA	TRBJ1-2	TGTGCCAGCTCATCCGGACAGTATAGTTATGGCTACACCTTC	CASSSGQYSYGYTF
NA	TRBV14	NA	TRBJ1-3	TGTGCCAGCAGCCACTCCGGGAGCGGAAACACCATATATTTT	CASSHSGSGNTIYF
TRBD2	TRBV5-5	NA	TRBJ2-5	TGTGCCAGCAGCTTGACGACTAGCGGGGGGGCCAGGGAGACCCAGTACTTC	CASSLTTSGGARETQYF
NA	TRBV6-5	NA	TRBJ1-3	TGTGCCAGCGAATCTAGCTCTGGAAACACCATATATTTT	CASESSSGNTIYF
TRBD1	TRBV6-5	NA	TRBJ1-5	TGTGCCAGCAGTCTAGGGACAGATTATCAGCCCCAGCATTTT	CASSLGTDYQPQHF
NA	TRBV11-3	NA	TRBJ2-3	TGTGCCAGCAGCTTAACGGCGGGCACAGATACGCAGTATTTT	CASSLTAGTDTQYF
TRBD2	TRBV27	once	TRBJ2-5	TGTGCCAGCAGTCCCATAGCGGGAGTCCCGGGGGAGACCCAGTACTTC	CASSPIAGVPGETQYF
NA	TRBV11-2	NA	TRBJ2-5	TGTGCCAGCAGCCCTGACTCGACAGGACAAGAGACCCAGTACTTC	CASSPDSTGQETQYF
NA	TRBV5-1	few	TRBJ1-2	TGCGCCAGCAGCGAGGCAACCTATGGCTACACCTTC	CASSEATYGYTF
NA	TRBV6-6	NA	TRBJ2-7	TGTGCCAGCAGCCCCTTCGGGGAGCAGTACTTC	CASSPFGEQYF
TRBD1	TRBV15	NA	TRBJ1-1	TGTGCCACCAGCAATATTAACCACGGGACAGGCCCTGAAGCTTTCTTT	CATSNINHGTGPEAFF
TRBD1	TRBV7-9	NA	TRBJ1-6	TGTGCCAGCAGCCCTGGACCGGGACAGCTATCCCCCCTCCACTTT	CASSPGPGQLSPLHF
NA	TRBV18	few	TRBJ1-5	TGTGCCAGCTCAGAGAAAGGAGGGCCCCAGCATTTT	CASSEKGGPQHF